This entry describes one T cell receptor beta chain. The repertoire was sequenced with immunoSEQ multiplex PCR; TCRdb's copy has only in-frame clones and lacks some. Among fewer than 200,000 clones listed, approximately 85% were seen once. CDR3 size: 13 residues. Trimming left V 1 base short and J 5 bases short, with 5 bases between. Germline V gene lookup returns CDR1 LGHDT and CDR2 YNNKEL (reference sequence). The entry originates in a study of blood T cell repertoires in COVID-19. Overall study: The cDNA or gDNA used as material had been derived from T cells, B-cell-depleted T cells, or PBMCs.

Sequenced: peripheral blood. The receptor comes from a man in his forties or fifties who had recovered from COVID-19. The chain is built from TRBV3-1 (or the pseudogene TRBV3-2) and TRBJ2-2, with D uncertain. The CDR3 bases are TGTGCCAGCAGCCAAGGCGGAACCGGGGAGCTGTTTTTT. Amino acid sequence: CASSQGGTGELFF.